These 25 T cell receptor beta chains were sequenced from one sample in a study of T cell repertoires in aging, cancer and after chemotherapy. Peripheral blood genomic DNA, not sorted cells or RNA, was the template. Rearranged V-D-J TRB sequences were amplified with a mixed TRB-A/B primer pool. Each CDR3 protein is one row after TCRdb ran MiXCR on the multiplex PCR reads. The top ten hold less than 8.5% of the sample, which has 5,500 to 7,000 distinct CDR3 sequences, 25% to 35% seen once. Source material: blood. These receptors all come from a human donor with a blood cancer.

This clonotype is labeled medium-sized (0.01 to 0.1%). The chain uses TRBV29-1 and TRBJ1-2; tentatively, D is TRBD1 (6 bases). V was shortened by 6 bases and J by 7 bases, with 21 bases between the two germline ends. The CDR3 loop spans 14 amino acids. From germline, CDR1 is SQVTM and CDR2 ANQGSEA. The CDR3 reads CSVLEYQGMRGYTF. As DNA, the CDR3 is TGCAGCGTGCTTGAGTATCAGGGGATGCGTGGCTACACCTTC.

Judged by abundance, this clonotype is medium-sized. The rearrangement links TRBV7-6 to TRBJ2-1; 11 bases fit TRBD2. V lost 3 bases to trimming and J lost 6 bases; unmatched junction nucleotides: 10. The V gene's germline CDR1 is SGHVS and CDR2 FNYEAQ. There are 17 residues in the CDR3. CDR3 DNA: TGTGCCAGCAGCTTTTTGACCGGGACTAGCGGAGGCAATGAGCAGTTCTTC. It is translated as CASSFLTGTSGGNEQFF.

This clonotype is categorized as medium-sized. The V and J genes are TRBV19 and TRBJ2-5; unclear D gene. The germline gives CDR1 LNHDA, CDR2 SQIVND (reference sequence). The CDR3 spans 14 residues. V lost 3 bases, J lost 4 bases, and 12 bases lay in between. Here the CDR3 DNA reads TGTGCCAGTAGTATGGTGGGGAAGTCAGAGACCCAGTACTTC. As protein: CASSMVGKSETQYF.

This clonotype was counted between two and nine times. The V call is TRBV7-6, the J call TRBJ1-5, with D unresolved. Trimming stripped 2 bases from V and 0 bases from J, with 14 bases between. Looked up from germline, CDR1 is SGHVS and CDR2 is FNYEAQ. There are 17 residues in the CDR3. The CDR3 protein is CASSLNAGLYSNQPQHF. In nucleotides, the CDR3 is TGTGCCAGCAGCTTAAATGCGGGCTTATATAGCAATCAGCCCCAGCATTTT. The full variable domain, its missing parts supplied by reference TRBV7-6 and TRBJ1-5, is GAGVSQSPRYKVTKRGQDVALRCDPISGHVSLYWYRQALGQGPEFLTYFNYEAQQDKSGLPNDRFSAERPEGSISTLTIQRTEQRDSAMYRCASSLNAGLYSNQPQHFGDGTRLSIL.

V gene TRBV19 combines with J gene TRBJ1-4; maybe TRBD1 (5 bases). Trimming cost V 3 bases and J 8 bases, with 16 bases left between them. Germline V CDR1 and CDR2: LNHDA, SQIVND (reference sequence). The CDR3 length is 15 residues. CDR3 sequence (DNA): TGTGCCAGTAGTATCGATTCCGGGACGGGGGAAAAACTGTTTTTT. It specifies CASSIDSGTGEKLFF.

By share, this clonotype ranks as medium-sized. The chain employs TRBV29-1 and TRBJ1-1; D is undetermined. The CDR3 consists of 10 residues. The germline CDR1 and CDR2 sequences are SQVTM and ANQGSEA. The ends were cut back, 4 bases at V and 0 bases at J, with 0 bases in the middle. This CDR3 reads CSVVNTEAFF. The DNA of the CDR3 is TGCAGCGTTGTGAACACTGAAGCTTTCTTT.

This clonotype ranks as medium-sized. The genes are TRBV6-4 and TRBJ2-2; perhaps TRBD2 as D (7 bases). The length of the CDR3 is 14 residues. The V gene's germline CDR1 is MRHNA and CDR2 SNTAGT. The germline V and J ends were trimmed by 2 bases and 6 bases, with 10 bases remaining between them. As DNA, the CDR3 is TGTGCCAGCAGTGACGGGGGGGGCGCCGGGGAGCTGTTTTTT. It specifies CASSDGGGAGELFF.

Sample share makes this clonotype medium-sized (0.01 to 0.1%). The chain couples TRBV6-5 to TRBJ2-1, with 9 bases matching TRBD1. Germline V gene data show CDR1 as MNHEY and CDR2 as SVGAGI. V shed 6 bases, J shed 4 bases, and the junction held 7 bases outside the gene matches. CDR3 length: 15 residues. The CDR3 nucleotides read TGTGCCAGCAGCCTTGGGGGACAGGGTTACAATGAGCAGTTCTTC. Its translation is CASSLGGQGYNEQFF.

V is TRBV20-1 and J is TRBJ2-5; 10 bases match TRBD1. CDR3 length: 14 amino acids. Germline CDR1 is DFQATT and CDR2 is SNEGSKA (reference sequence). V lost 3 bases to trimming and J lost 2 bases; unmatched junction nucleotides: 3. CDR3 sequence (DNA): TGCAGTGCTAGGGACAGGGGGACTCAAGAGACCCAGTACTTC. This encodes CSARDRGTQETQYF.

This clonotype was seen a few times. The V gene is TRBV5-6, the J gene TRBJ1-4, with D possibly matching TRBD1 (6 bases). Germline V gene data show CDR1 as SGHDT and CDR2 as YYEEEE. The CDR3 totals 14 residues. V shed 2 bases and J shed 7 bases, with 12 bases lying between them. The CDR3 protein is CASSFPGEGEKLFF. The DNA of the CDR3 is TGTGCCAGCAGCTTTCCAGGGGAGGGTGAAAAACTGTTTTTT.

This clonotype was seen a few times. The V and J genes are TRBV10-3 and TRBJ1-5; maybe TRBD1 (5 bases). CDR1 is ENHRY and CDR2 is SYGVKD in the germline V gene. The CDR3 contains 16 residues. Trimming pared 3 bases from V and 3 bases from J, leaving 15 bases between. CDR3 residues: CAISDTQGSVNQPQHF. The CDR3 region has the DNA TGTGCCATCAGTGATACGCAGGGATCTGTCAATCAGCCCCAGCATTTT.

The genes are TRBV28 and TRBJ2-7, with 8 bases fitting TRBD1. Germline-derived CDR1 and CDR2 are MDHEN and SYDVKM. Germline trimming cut 0 bases from V and 4 bases from J; bases unmatched to any gene: 5. The CDR3 covers 15 residues. The CDR3, as DNA: TGTGCCAGCAGTTTATGGGCAGGGGGCGATTACGAGCAGTACTTC. Protein sequence: CASSLWAGGDYEQYF.

V gene TRBV13 combines with J gene TRBJ2-1, with TRBD1 as a possible D gene (6 bases). V was cut by 6 bases and J by 9 bases, with 21 bases left in between. Germline-derived CDR1 and CDR2 are PRHDT and FYEKMQ (reference sequence). The CDR3 runs 15 residues. The CDR3 DNA reads as TGTGCCAGCAGTTCCGGGACACCCAAGCGAGGTGAGCAGTTCTTC. This codes for CASSSGTPKRGEQFF.

This clonotype was picked up a small number of times. This chain joins TRBV18 and TRBJ2-7; D not resolved. Germline lookup yields CDR1 KGHSH and CDR2 LQKENI. This CDR3 comprises 14 residues. V was trimmed by 3 bases and J by 2 bases, leaving 11 bases between them. CDR3 in amino acids: CASSPLSDPYEQYF. CDR3 DNA: TGTGCCAGCTCACCGCTTTCGGATCCCTACGAGCAGTACTTC.

This clonotype turned up a few times. The chain uses TRBV24-1 and TRBJ2-3; 10 nucleotides agree with TRBD2. CDR3 length equals 15 residues. With 5 bases clipped from V and 4 bases from J, the junction kept 5 bases outside the gene matches. CDR1 and CDR2 (germline): KGHDR, SFDVKD. The CDR3 loop is CATSGLAGEADTQYF. The CDR3 DNA is TGTGCCACCAGTGGCCTAGCGGGAGAGGCAGATACGCAGTATTTT.

As regards this clonotype: Possible read error: a much larger clone is one base away. This sequence joins TRBV13 and TRBJ2-1; D might be TRBD1 or TRBD2, each matching 5 bases. The length of the CDR3 is 16 residues. The V gene lost 5 bases and the J gene lost 4 bases, with 18 bases spanning the gap. Germline loops: CDR1 PRHDT, CDR2 FYEKMQ (reference sequence). The CDR3 DNA follows: TGTGCCAGCAGCCCTACCCTAATCGGGACGTACAATGAGCAGTTCTTC. Translated, it gives CASSPTLIGTYNEQFF.

This clonotype was detected once. V and J are TRBV20-1 and TRBJ2-1, with 8 bases fitting TRBD2. Germline assignment: CDR1 DFQATT and CDR2 SNEGSKA (reference sequence). The CDR3 sequence is 15 residues long. Germline trimming cut 1 base from V and 6 bases from J; bases unmatched to any gene: 8. The CDR3 sequence is CSARALSGNLNEQFF. Written as DNA, the CDR3 is TGCAGTGCTAGAGCCCTTAGCGGGAACCTCAATGAGCAGTTCTTC.

V gene TRBV20-1 combines with J gene TRBJ2-1; maybe TRBD2 (5 bases). CDR1 and CDR2 (germline): DFQATT, SNEGSKA (reference sequence). Between the trimmed V and J ends, which lost 6 bases and 5 bases, there was a span of 23 bases. There are 16 residues in the CDR3. CDR3: CSAYFWSGRGNNEQFF. CDR3 coding DNA: TGCAGTGCCTACTTCTGGAGCGGTAGAGGAAACAATGAGCAGTTCTTC.

By share, this clonotype ranks as medium-sized (0.01 to 0.1%). This rearrangement joins TRBV6-1 to TRBJ2-5, with 8 bases that match TRBD1. The length of the CDR3 is 14 residues. With 2 bases clipped from V and 6 bases from J, the junction kept 5 bases outside the gene matches. The germline V gene has CDR1 MNHNS and CDR2 SASEGT. As DNA, the CDR3 is TGTGCCAGCAGTGAAAGGACAGGGTCGCAGACCCAGTACTTC. It translates to CASSERTGSQTQYF.

V gene TRBV6-2 or TRBV6-3 combines with J gene TRBJ2-4, with D perhaps assigned TRBD1 or TRBD2 (5 bases each). Germline CDR1 is MNHEY and CDR2 is SVGEGT. This CDR3 comprises 14 residues. Trimming took 6 bases from V and 7 from J, leaving 16 bases between them. The CDR3 protein is CASRFSGRDNIQYF. Here the CDR3 DNA reads TGTGCCAGCAGATTTTCCGGTAGGGACAACATTCAGTACTTC.

This clonotype rates as medium-sized. The gene calls are TRBV12-3 or TRBV12-4 and TRBJ2-2, with D perhaps matching TRBD2 (5 bases). V was pared by 2 bases and J by 7 bases, with 20 bases between. The CDR3 loop spans 17 amino acids. This chain's CDR3 is CASSLRVLTRGIGELFF. The CDR3 bases are TGTGCCAGCAGTTTAAGGGTGTTAACTAGAGGTATCGGGGAGCTGTTTTTT.

The rearrangement joins TRBV20-1 to TRBJ2-1, with 9 bases that match TRBD2. The CDR3 runs to 14 residues. CDR1 DFQATT and CDR2 SNEGSKA come from the germline V gene (reference sequence). J lost 0 bases, V lost 6 bases, and 3 bases had no gene match. The CDR3 loop is CSARSGSSYNEQFF. The DNA for the CDR3 is TGCAGTGCCCGTAGCGGGAGCTCCTACAATGAGCAGTTCTTC.

This clonotype was observed a few times. The chain combines TRBV7-6 with TRBJ2-2, with 9 positions matching TRBD2. J gave up 7 bases and V 1 base, and 7 bases lay outside the gene matches. This CDR3 contains 16 residues. CDR1 and CDR2 (germline): SGHVS, FNYEAQ. The CDR3 DNA follows: TGTGCCAGCAGCTTAGGAGGCGGGAGGGCCCTCGGGGAGCTGTTTTTT. It specifies CASSLGGGRALGELFF.

V and J are TRBV28 and TRBJ2-3, with 13 bases matching TRBD2. Germline loops: CDR1 MDHEN, CDR2 SYDVKM. This CDR3 is built from 15 residues. J was trimmed by 5 bases and V by 7 bases; bases with no gene match: 6. The CDR3 sequence: CASTRLAGGIDTQYF. CDR3 coding DNA: TGTGCCAGCACCCGACTAGCGGGAGGAATAGATACGCAGTATTTT.

The chain uses TRBV18 and TRBJ2-7; 10 positions agree with TRBD2. The CDR3 runs 14 residues. The ends lost 6 bases at V and 3 bases at J; junction bases unmatched: 5. Per the germline V gene, CDR1 is KGHSH and CDR2 is LQKENI. The CDR3 nucleotides are TGTGCCAGCTCGCTAGCGGGAGCTATCTACGAGCAGTACTTC. Translating gives CASSLAGAIYEQYF.